Sequencing of this T cell receptor beta chain was carried out in a study of cytotoxic CD8 clonotypes in ibrutinib-treated CLL. Study information: Mean per-sample yields comprised roughly 260,000 productive templates and 94,082 productive rearrangements.

TCRdb's table, derived via immunoSEQ multiplex PCR, lists solely in-frame clones and lacks some. The sample consists of about 130,000 clones, around 84% of them appearing once. This CDR3 comprises 12 residues. V lost 4 bases, J lost 5 bases, and 7 bases lay in between. Germline-derived CDR1 and CDR2 are SGHAT and FQDESV (reference sequence). Study-wide results and caveats: Against age-matched healthy donors, baseline clonality ran higher and tracked circulating CD8+ T-cell counts. Rising at ibrutinib response, clonality subsequently fell back toward baseline at progression. Sampling of sustained-remission and progressing patients occurred at differing times.

As concerns this clone: No antigen is known for it.

The sample in question was PBMCs, obtained after 24 months of ibrutinib treatment. V is TRBV11-1 and J is TRBJ2-3, with D possibly matching TRBD2 (5 bases). This clonotype originated in a human donor with chronic lymphocytic leukemia. CDR3 nucleotides: TGTGCCAGCAGCTCCGAGGGAGATACGCAGTATTTT. Its translation: CASSSEGDTQYF.